A single sample gave rise to the 17 T cell receptor beta chains below, sequenced in a study of Graves' ophthalmopathy and Graves' hyperthyroidism. The authors amplified TCR beta CDR3 regions, and they did so from RNA transcripts for repertoire sequencing. Second-round multiplex PCR came after a first-round RT-PCR that employed HTBI primers. One entry per CDR3 protein, called by TCRdb with MiXCR from the multiplex PCR reads. The table includes about 620,000 distinct CDR3 sequences, 22% detected once. Sequencing was performed on peripheral blood. These receptor sequences come from a woman younger than 35 with stable Graves' hyperthyroidism. Some clones in this sample may be carry-over from other donors' samples.

At least ten counts were recorded for this clonotype. The CDR3 coding sequence is TGTGCCAGCAGTTTAGAACGACAGGGGTCATTCGCCGGGGAGCTGTTTTTT. Protein sequence: CASSLERQGSFAGELFF. The chain is built from TRBV12-3 or TRBV12-4 and TRBJ2-2; TRBD1 matches 8 bases. Trimming at V came to 1 base and at J to 6 bases, leaving 10 bases not matched to a gene. The CDR3 consists of 17 residues.

V gene TRBV6-1 combines with J gene TRBJ1-1; possible D gene TRBD1, 6 bases. V shed 5 bases and J shed 3 bases, with 16 bases lying between them. Germline-derived CDR1 and CDR2 are MNHNS and SASEGT. The CDR3 is 15 amino acids. In nucleotides, the CDR3 is TGTGCCAGCAGTCCCCAGGACAGCCTCTACACTGAAGCTTTCTTT. Translated, it gives CASSPQDSLYTEAFF.

This clonotype was observed many times. Because it lacks the conserved phenylalanine or tryptophan at the end, this CDR3 is likely a read error. This sequence joins TRBV6-5 and TRBJ2-2; 8 bases are a match to TRBD1. This CDR3 region has 15 residues. The J segment lost 7 bases and the V segment lost 0 bases, leaving 4 bases of the junction unmatched. In germline, CDR1 is MNHEY, CDR2 SVGAGI. CDR3 sequence reads: CASSYSQTGDGELFS. The CDR3 DNA follows: TGTGCCAGCAGTTACTCCCAGACAGGGGACGGGGAGCTGTTTTCT.

This clonotype has ten or more counts. This chain connects TRBV19 to TRBJ1-5; 7 nucleotides line up with TRBD1. Germline V gene sequence: CDR1 LNHDA, CDR2 SQIVND (reference sequence). CDR3 length: 14 amino acids. Trimming took 3 bases from V and 6 from J; bases not matched to a gene: 5. CDR3 in amino acids: CASSIGTGAQPQHF. The CDR3 DNA follows: TGTGCCAGTAGTATTGGCACAGGGGCTCAGCCCCAGCATTTT.

This clonotype was seen ten or more times. A much bigger clone sits one base away, suggesting this may be a read error. The chain joins TRBV6-1 to TRBJ2-7; 16 bases map to TRBD2. V lost 5 bases to trimming and J lost 2 bases; unmatched junction nucleotides: 3. The CDR3 runs 16 residues. Germline-derived CDR1 and CDR2 are MNHNS and SASEGT. Here the CDR3 DNA reads TGTGCCAGCAGTCCCGGGACTAGCGGGGGGGCCTACGAGCAGTACTTC. Protein product: CASSPGTSGGAYEQYF.

This clonotype was counted ten times or more. The J gene is TRBJ1-2, the V gene TRBV29-1, with 8 bases fitting TRBD1. The CDR3 extends over 14 amino acids. The V and J ends lost 4 bases and 8 bases, in that order; junction bases with no gene match: 12. CDR1 and CDR2 (germline): SQVTM, ANQGSEA. The CDR3 nucleotides are TGCAGCGTTGCCCCTCATTCGACAGGGGACGGCTACACCTTC. Translating gives CSVAPHSTGDGYTF.

In this sample, this clonotype turned up a few times. V gene TRBV20-1 combines with J gene TRBJ1-1, with D hard to call. Germline V gene lookup returns CDR1 DFQATT and CDR2 SNEGSKA (reference sequence). The CDR3 contains 15 residues. The ends were cut back, 3 bases at V and 3 bases at J, with 17 bases in the middle. CDR3 protein: CSASPLDGLYTEAFF. The CDR3 region has the DNA TGCAGTGCTAGCCCCTTGGACGGGCTATACACTGAAGCTTTCTTT.

Ten or more counts support this clonotype. This chain links TRBV12-3 or TRBV12-4 with TRBJ2-7; TRBD1 matches 9 bases. This CDR3 has 17 amino acids. The J segment lost 6 bases and the V segment lost 7 bases, leaving 19 bases of the junction unmatched. The DNA of the CDR3 is TGTGCCAGCACCACTTTGGTCAATCCGGGACAGGGAATCGAGCAGTACTTC. Its translation: CASTTLVNPGQGIEQYF.

CDR3 loop: CASSLDSHTGELFF. The CDR3 region has the DNA TGTGCCAGCAGTTTAGACAGCCACACCGGGGAGCTGTTTTTT. The chain carries TRBV12-3 or TRBV12-4 and TRBJ2-2; D uncertain. The CDR3 sequence is 14 residues long. The ends were cut back, 1 base at V and 3 bases at J, with 6 bases in the middle.

This clonotype was seen many times. CDR3 loop: CASSLAGADYTEAFF. CDR3 DNA sequence: TGCGCCAGCAGCTTGGCCGGGGCGGATTACACTGAAGCTTTCTTT. The chain employs TRBV5-1 and TRBJ1-1, with a weak D call TRBD1 (5 bases). This CDR3 has 15 amino acids. In germline, CDR1 is SGHRS, CDR2 YFSETQ. The V end lost 0 bases, the J end lost 3 bases, and 12 bases lay between the germline ends. Together with reference TRBV5-1 and TRBJ1-1, the CDR3 gives the full variable domain: KAGVTQTPRYLIKTRGQQVTLSCSPISGHRSVSWYQQTPGQGLQFLFEYFSETQRNKGNFPGRFSGRQFSNSRSEMNVSTLELGDSALYLCASSLAGADYTEAFFGQGTRLTVV.

About this clonotype: A junction boundary mismatches the germline segment, possibly from a read error. CDR3 in amino acids: CASSQNRQSSYNEKFF. In nucleotides, the CDR3 is TGTGCCAGCAGTCAAAACAGGCAGAGCTCCTACAATGAGAAGTTCTTC. The rearrangement links TRBV12-3 or TRBV12-4 to TRBJ2-1, with D possibly TRBD1 on 5 matching bases. This CDR3 has 16 residues.

This clonotype was recorded many times. The chain links TRBV6-1 to TRBJ1-5; perhaps TRBD1 as D (6 bases). CDR3 length: 14 amino acids. The V end lost 6 bases, the J end lost 4 bases, and 13 bases lay between the germline ends. Germline V gene sequence: CDR1 MNHNS, CDR2 SASEGT. CDR3 DNA sequence: TGTGCCAGCAGAGGCGCGACAGGAAATCAGCCCCAGCATTTT. This gives the protein CASRGATGNQPQHF.

To note about this clonotype: One base away lies a much larger clone, so this may be a sequencing read error. This chain links TRBV6-1 with TRBJ1-3; no reliable D call. CDR3 length: 14 amino acids. The germline V gene encodes CDR1 MNHNS and CDR2 SASEGT. The CDR3 here is CAGSEWVSGNTIYF. CDR3 coding DNA: TGTGCCGGCAGTGAATGGGTTTCTGGAAACACCATATATTTT.

There are many counts of this clonotype. This rearrangement joins TRBV20-1 to TRBJ1-5; 9 nucleotides align to TRBD1. Germline loops: CDR1 DFQATT, CDR2 SNEGSKA (reference sequence). Trimming took 6 bases from V and 2 from J; bases not matched to a gene: 11. This CDR3 is 16 amino acids long. CDR3 nucleotide sequence: TGCAGTGCCACCTCAATCCGGGACAGGGGCAATCAGCCCCAGCATTTT. Protein product: CSATSIRDRGNQPQHF.

The J gene is TRBJ1-2, the V gene TRBV20-1, with D unresolved. Germline V gene sequence: CDR1 DFQATT, CDR2 SNEGSKA (reference sequence). Trimming stripped 6 bases from V and 4 bases from J, with 15 bases between. The CDR3 is 13 residues long. Written as DNA, the CDR3 is TGCAGTGCCAAGTTTAGGGCTAGCTATGGCTACACCTTC. This codes for CSAKFRASYGYTF.

At least ten counts were recorded for this clonotype. The chain is built from TRBV10-2 and TRBJ1-1, with 7 bases that match TRBD1. The CDR3 covers 11 residues. J was trimmed by 8 bases and V by 5 bases; bases with no gene match: 2. The germline V gene encodes CDR1 WSHSY and CDR2 SAAADI. This CDR3 is CASSWTGEAFF. Written as DNA, the CDR3 is TGCGCCAGCAGTTGGACAGGAGAAGCTTTCTTT.

This clonotype was observed a handful of times. This chain uses TRBV14 with TRBJ2-5; the D gene is possibly TRBD1 (6 bases). V shed 1 base and J shed 1 base, with 13 bases lying between them. CDR1 is SGHDN and CDR2 is FVKESK in the germline V gene. The CDR3 is 16 amino acids. CDR3 sequence reads: CASSQVEDSSQETQYF. The CDR3, as DNA: TGTGCCAGCAGCCAAGTAGAGGACAGCTCCCAAGAGACCCAGTACTTC.